These 21 T cell receptor beta chains originate from one sample sequenced in a study of CD8 T cells in ankylosing spondylitis. Antigen specificity for these receptors is unknown. Findings and caveats of the study: In ankylosing spondylitis blood, a motif of several highly homologous TCR beta variants appeared characteristic.

TCRdb used MiXCR to reprocess the 5' RACE reads, holding one entry per CDR3 protein. The repertoire holds 350,000 or so distinct CDR3 sequences, with roughly 8% as singletons. Sequencing input: blood, either unsorted or a sorted T cell fraction (not recorded which). Receptors originate from a male donor with ankylosing spondylitis.

This clonotype came up many times. The V gene is TRBV27, the J gene TRBJ2-1; the D call may be TRBD1 or TRBD2 (5 bases each). V lost 1 base and J 4 bases, leaving 11 bases between the germline ends. Per the germline V gene, CDR1 is MNHEY and CDR2 is SMNVEV (reference sequence). The CDR3 covers 15 residues. CDR3: CASSLFPGPYNEQFF. The CDR3 region has the DNA TGTGCCAGCAGTTTATTTCCGGGACCATACAATGAGCAGTTCTTC.

Ten or more counts support this clonotype. The chain combines TRBV18 with TRBJ2-7, with 7 bases lining up with TRBD1. Germline V gene data show CDR1 as KGHSH and CDR2 as LQKENI. The CDR3 is 13 residues long. Unmatched junction bases numbered 0, after V lost 2 bases and J lost 2 bases. The CDR3 region is CASSPGTAYEQYF. The CDR3, as DNA: TGTGCCAGCTCACCAGGGACAGCCTACGAGCAGTACTTC.

The DNA for the CDR3 is TGCAGTACGGGAGGGCGAACAGATACGCAGTATTTT. It yields the protein CSTGGRTDTQYF. V and J are TRBV20-1 and TRBJ2-3; 8 nucleotides match TRBD2. Germline-derived CDR1 and CDR2 are DFQATT and SNEGSKA (reference sequence). The junction had 4 bases not matched to a gene; V was cut back by 8 bases and J by 3 bases. The CDR3 length is 12 residues.

This sequence joins TRBV12-5 and TRBJ1-4, with TRBD1 as a possible D gene (5 bases). The V end was cut by 7 bases, the J end by 7 bases, with 10 bases between. Germline-derived CDR1 and CDR2 are LGHNT and FRNRAP. This CDR3 spans 12 amino acids. The CDR3 DNA reads as TGTGCTAGTGCTGGACAAATTGAAAAACTGTTTTTT. This sequence encodes CASAGQIEKLFF.

The rearrangement joins TRBV6-1 to TRBJ2-7; 7 bases align to TRBD1. This CDR3 has 14 amino acids. The J segment lost 3 bases and the V segment lost 6 bases, leaving 8 bases of the junction unmatched. CDR1 is MNHNS and CDR2 is SASEGT in the germline V gene. The CDR3 region is CASSRDSSLYEQYF. DNA for the CDR3: TGTGCCAGCAGCCGGGACAGTTCTCTCTACGAGCAGTACTTC.

This clonotype appeared a few times. CDR3 bases: TGCAGTGCTTCTTTAGGGACAACATCCGGGGAGCTGTTTTTT. Translating gives CSASLGTTSGELFF. V is TRBV20-1 and J is TRBJ2-2; tentatively, D is TRBD1 (6 bases). The CDR3 sequence is 14 residues long. Trimming pared 5 bases from V and 6 bases from J, leaving 16 bases between. Germline lookup yields CDR1 DFQATT and CDR2 SNEGSKA (reference sequence).

J is TRBJ2-3 and V is TRBV7-9, with 8 bases matching TRBD1. CDR3 length equals 17 residues. Germline CDR1 SEHNR, CDR2 FQNEAQ (reference sequence). Trimming at V came to 5 bases and at J to 1 base, leaving 11 bases not matched to a gene. CDR3 in amino acids: CASSPIRGRLGTDTQYF. CDR3 in DNA: TGTGCCAGCAGCCCCATCAGGGGGCGACTTGGCACAGATACGCAGTATTTT.

The gene calls are TRBV12-3 or TRBV12-4 and TRBJ1-5, with a weak D call TRBD1 (5 bases). The CDR3 spans 15 residues. Deletions cut 4 bases from V and 9 bases from J, with 19 bases between. CDR3 DNA sequence: TGTGCCAGCAGTTCGAGGGGACGGGGCAGTGGGCCCCAGCATTTT. Its protein product is CASSSRGRGSGPQHF.

The genes are TRBV6-2 or TRBV6-3 and TRBJ2-1, with 9 bases fitting TRBD2. Germline values: CDR1 MNHEY, CDR2 SVGEGT. The CDR3 has 17 residues. V dropped 2 bases and J dropped 4; count of bases not matched to a gene: 9. The CDR3 DNA sequence: TGTGCCAGCAGTTACGAGGCGGGAGGGCCCCGTTACAATGAGCAGTTCTTC. It is translated as CASSYEAGGPRYNEQFF.

This clonotype was counted at least ten times. This chain links TRBV5-1 with TRBJ1-4; D gene ambiguous. This CDR3 comprises 15 residues. Germline CDR1 is SGHRS and CDR2 is YFSETQ. The V end was cut by 0 bases, the J end by 0 bases, with 6 bases between. The CDR3 here is CASSLAAATNEKLFF. The CDR3 DNA sequence: TGCGCCAGCAGCTTGGCCGCCGCAACTAATGAAAAACTGTTTTTT.

This clonotype showed up just a few times. The rearrangement joins TRBV7-6 to TRBJ2-7, with 7 nucleotides matching TRBD1. V lost 1 base to trimming and J lost 2 bases; unmatched junction nucleotides: 2. Germline values: CDR1 SGHVS, CDR2 FNYEAQ. There are 14 residues in the CDR3. CDR3 in amino acids: CASSLDGTAYEQYF. CDR3 coding DNA: TGTGCCAGCAGCTTAGATGGGACAGCCTACGAGCAGTACTTC.

This clonotype was detected a few times. The chain uses TRBV7-9 and TRBJ1-1; TRBD1 is a possible D gene (5 bases). The CDR3 has 13 amino acids. The V and J ends lost 2 bases and 7 bases respectively, with 11 bases between them. Germline lookup yields CDR1 SEHNR and CDR2 FQNEAQ (reference sequence). This chain's CDR3 is CASSLSRQGEAFF. The CDR3, as DNA: TGTGCCAGCAGCTTATCCAGGCAGGGTGAAGCTTTCTTT.

The J gene is TRBJ1-2, the V gene TRBV4-3, with D possibly TRBD1 on 5 matching bases. Germline CDR1 LGHNA, CDR2 YSLEER. V lost 0 bases to trimming and J lost 1 base, with 9 bases between them. The CDR3 covers 15 residues. CDR3 nucleotides: TGCGCCAGCAGCCAAGATCCGCAGGGTAACTATGGCTACACCTTC. Translated: CASSQDPQGNYGYTF.

This clonotype was found a few times. This chain links TRBV6-2 or TRBV6-3 with TRBJ2-1, with 7 bases matching TRBD2. Germline CDR1 is MNHEY and CDR2 is SVGEGT. Trimming at V came to 2 bases and at J to 4 bases, leaving 2 bases not matched to a gene. This CDR3 is 14 amino acids long. The CDR3 sequence: CASSYLGRYNEQFF. The CDR3 region has the DNA TGTGCCAGCAGTTACCTCGGGAGGTACAATGAGCAGTTCTTC.

This clonotype was detected a few times. The J gene is TRBJ1-2, the V gene TRBV5-1, with D perhaps matching TRBD1 (5 bases). The CDR3 runs 14 residues. The V end lost 3 bases, the J end lost 2 bases, and 11 bases lay between the germline ends. Germline V lookup: CDR1 SGHRS, CDR2 YFSETQ. For the CDR3, the DNA is TGCGCCAGCAGCTGGGGATCAGGGAACTATGGCTACACCTTC. Translated: CASSWGSGNYGYTF.

This clonotype was seen more than once but under ten times. This chain joins TRBV5-1 and TRBJ2-2, with 7 bases lining up with TRBD2. J lost 7 bases, V lost 0 bases, and 9 bases had no gene match. The CDR3 totals 16 residues. CDR1 and CDR2 (germline): SGHRS, YFSETQ. The CDR3 is CASSLASGTGGGELFF. The CDR3 region has the DNA TGCGCCAGCAGCTTGGCAAGCGGGACCGGAGGCGGGGAGCTGTTTTTT.

The CDR3 protein is CASSLGPATNEKLFF. CDR3 in DNA: TGCGCCAGCAGCTTGGGCCCGGCAACTAATGAAAAACTGTTTTTT. The V call is TRBV5-1, the J call TRBJ1-4; D ambiguous. From germline, CDR1 is SGHRS and CDR2 YFSETQ. Trimming took 0 bases from V and 0 from J, leaving 6 bases between them. The CDR3 contains 15 residues.

The chain has TRBV20-1 and TRBJ1-1, with unresolved D. Germline CDR1 reads DFQATT; CDR2 reads SNEGSKA (reference sequence). The CDR3 covers 12 residues. V gave up 0 bases and J gave up 8 bases, with 10 bases separating them. CDR3 sequence: CSARDRSAEAFF. The DNA of the CDR3 is TGCAGTGCTAGAGATAGATCGGCCGAAGCTTTCTTT.

V gene TRBV7-6 combines with J gene TRBJ2-1, with 12 positions matching TRBD2. Germline V gene sequence: CDR1 SGHVS, CDR2 FNYEAQ. The CDR3 totals 17 residues. After removal of 0 bases from V and 8 bases from J, the junction contained 8 bases not matched to a gene. The CDR3 bases are TGTGCCAGCAGCTTAGCCCCGACTAGCGGGAGAAGTGATGAGCAGTTCTTC. Residues: CASSLAPTSGRSDEQFF.

This sequence joins TRBV28 and TRBJ2-3, with D hard to call. V was clipped by 7 bases and J by 6 bases, with 11 bases between them. The CDR3 consists of 12 residues. CDR1 MDHEN and CDR2 SYDVKM come from the germline V gene. Written as DNA, the CDR3 is TGTGCCAGCACGACGTATGCGGATACGCAGTATTTT. This sequence encodes CASTTYADTQYF.

The chain employs TRBV20-1 and TRBJ2-7; possible D gene TRBD2, 5 bases. Germline V gene lookup returns CDR1 DFQATT and CDR2 SNEGSKA (reference sequence). Trimming pared 3 bases from V and 5 bases from J, leaving 17 bases between. The CDR3 loop spans 14 amino acids. This CDR3 is CSASRLPRRNEQYF. CDR3 nucleotide sequence: TGCAGTGCTAGTCGACTCCCCAGGAGGAACGAGCAGTACTTC.